The clone carrying this T cell receptor (beta chain) has at least ten counts. Antigen unknown. MiXCR, run by TCRdb on the 5' RACE reads, gives a single entry per CDR3 protein. The table includes 420,000 or so distinct CDR3 sequences, about 18% detected once. The sample is drawn from a study of identical twins. The study, taken as a whole, reports: Whereas memory repertoires showed no such difference, abundant cord blood beta clonotypes carried fewer insertions.

Material for sequencing was naive T cells sorted from blood. This TCR came from a man aged 50-59 years in good health.

The CDR3 bases are TGTGCCAGCAGTTCCCTCCGCACAGATACGCAGTATTTT. It translates to CASSSLRTDTQYF. The chain is built from TRBV12-3 or TRBV12-4 and TRBJ2-3; D not certain. This CDR3 is 13 amino acids long. Trimming took 4 bases from V and 1 from J, leaving 6 bases between them.